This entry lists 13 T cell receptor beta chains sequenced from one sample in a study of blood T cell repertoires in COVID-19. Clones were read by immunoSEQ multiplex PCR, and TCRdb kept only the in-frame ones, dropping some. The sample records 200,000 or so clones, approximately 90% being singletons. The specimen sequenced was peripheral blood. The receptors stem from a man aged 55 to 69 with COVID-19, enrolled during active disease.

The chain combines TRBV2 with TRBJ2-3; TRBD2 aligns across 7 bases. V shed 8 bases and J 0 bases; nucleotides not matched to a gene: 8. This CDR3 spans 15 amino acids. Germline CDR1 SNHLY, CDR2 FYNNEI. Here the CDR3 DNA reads TGTGCCAGCGGGGGGGATCCTACTAGCACAGATACGCAGTATTTT. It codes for CASGGDPTSTDTQYF.

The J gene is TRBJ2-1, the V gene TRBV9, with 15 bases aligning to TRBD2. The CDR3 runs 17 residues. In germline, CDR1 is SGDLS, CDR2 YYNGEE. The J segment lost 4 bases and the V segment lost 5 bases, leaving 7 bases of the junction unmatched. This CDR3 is CASSPPGLAGGYNEQFF. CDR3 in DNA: TGTGCCAGCAGTCCTCCGGGACTAGCGGGAGGTTACAATGAGCAGTTCTTC.

CDR3 DNA: TGTGCCAGCAGCCCGTCTGGAACAACAGGAGAGACCCAGTACTTC. Residues: CASSPSGTTGETQYF. The rearrangement joins TRBV9 to TRBJ2-5, with D possibly matching TRBD1 (5 bases). Between the trimmed V and J ends, which lost 4 bases and 4 bases, there was a span of 17 bases. Germline-derived CDR1 and CDR2 are SGDLS and YYNGEE. CDR3 length equals 15 residues.

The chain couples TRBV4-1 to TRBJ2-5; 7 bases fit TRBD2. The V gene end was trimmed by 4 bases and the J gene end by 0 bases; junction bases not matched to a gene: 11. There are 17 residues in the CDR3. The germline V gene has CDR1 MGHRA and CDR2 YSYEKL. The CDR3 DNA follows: TGCGCCAGCAGCCCCCGAGGGAGGGCCCGGAACCAAGAGACCCAGTACTTC. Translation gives CASSPRGRARNQETQYF.

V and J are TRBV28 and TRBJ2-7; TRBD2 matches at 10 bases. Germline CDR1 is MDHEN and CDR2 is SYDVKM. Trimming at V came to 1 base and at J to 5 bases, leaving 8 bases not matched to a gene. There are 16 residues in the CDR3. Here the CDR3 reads CASSLSASGSRNEQYF. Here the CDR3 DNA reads TGTGCCAGCAGTTTATCGGCTAGCGGGAGTCGGAACGAGCAGTACTTC.

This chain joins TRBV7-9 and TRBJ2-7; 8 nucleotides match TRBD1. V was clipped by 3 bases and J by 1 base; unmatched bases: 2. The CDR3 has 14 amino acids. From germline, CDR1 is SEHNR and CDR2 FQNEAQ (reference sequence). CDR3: CASSFWTGSYEQYF. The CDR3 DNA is TGTGCCAGCAGCTTCTGGACAGGGTCCTACGAGCAGTACTTC.

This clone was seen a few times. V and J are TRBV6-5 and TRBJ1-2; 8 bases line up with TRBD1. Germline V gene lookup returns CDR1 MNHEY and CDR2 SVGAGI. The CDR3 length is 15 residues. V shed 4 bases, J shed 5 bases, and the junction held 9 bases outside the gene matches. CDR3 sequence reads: CASSFGQGMDYGYTF. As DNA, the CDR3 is TGTGCCAGCAGTTTCGGACAGGGAATGGATTATGGCTACACCTTC.

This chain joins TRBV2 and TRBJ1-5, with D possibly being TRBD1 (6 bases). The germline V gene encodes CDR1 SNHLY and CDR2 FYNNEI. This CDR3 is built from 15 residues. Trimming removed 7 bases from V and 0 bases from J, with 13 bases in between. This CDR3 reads CASKEQGVSNQPQHF. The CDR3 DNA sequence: TGTGCCAGCAAAGAACAGGGAGTTAGCAATCAGCCCCAGCATTTT.

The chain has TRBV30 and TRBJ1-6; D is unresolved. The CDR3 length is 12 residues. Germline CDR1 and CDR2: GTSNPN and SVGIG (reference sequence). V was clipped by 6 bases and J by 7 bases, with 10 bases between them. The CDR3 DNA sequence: TGTGCCTGTCAGGTCCTCAATTCACCCCTCCACTTT. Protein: CACQVLNSPLHF.

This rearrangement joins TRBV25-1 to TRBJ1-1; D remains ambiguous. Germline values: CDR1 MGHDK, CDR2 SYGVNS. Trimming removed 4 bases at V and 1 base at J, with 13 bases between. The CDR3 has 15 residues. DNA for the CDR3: TGTGCCAGCAGTGCCACCGGGAATTCGAACACTGAAGCTTTCTTT. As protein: CASSATGNSNTEAFF.

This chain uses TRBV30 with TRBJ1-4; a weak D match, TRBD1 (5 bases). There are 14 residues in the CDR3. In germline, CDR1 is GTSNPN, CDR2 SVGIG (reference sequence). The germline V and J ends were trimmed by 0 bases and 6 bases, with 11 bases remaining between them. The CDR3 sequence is CAWSVLRGDEKLFF. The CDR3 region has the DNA TGTGCCTGGAGTGTACTCCGGGGGGATGAAAAACTGTTTTTT. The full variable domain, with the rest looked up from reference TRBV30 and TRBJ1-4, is SQTIHQWPATLVQPVGSPLSLECTVEGTSNPNLYWYRQAAGRGLQLLFYSVGIGQISSEVPQNLSASRPQDRQFILSSKKLLLSDSGFYLCAWSVLRGDEKLFFGSGTQLSVL.

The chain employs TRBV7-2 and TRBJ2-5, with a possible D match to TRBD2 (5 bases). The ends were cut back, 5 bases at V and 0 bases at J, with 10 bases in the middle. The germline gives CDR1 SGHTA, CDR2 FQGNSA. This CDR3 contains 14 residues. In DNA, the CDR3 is TGTGCCAGCAGCCCGCGGGTCTACCAAGAGACCCAGTACTTC. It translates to CASSPRVYQETQYF.

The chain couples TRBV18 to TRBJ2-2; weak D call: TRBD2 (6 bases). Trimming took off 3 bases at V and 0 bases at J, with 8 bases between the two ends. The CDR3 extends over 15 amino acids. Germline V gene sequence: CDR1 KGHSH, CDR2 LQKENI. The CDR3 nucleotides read TGTGCCAGCTCACCGGGACTTACGAACACCGGGGAGCTGTTTTTT. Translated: CASSPGLTNTGELFF.